One TCR beta chain is described in this entry. V lost 3 bases and J lost 0; bases outside the gene matches: 5. CDR3 size: 15 residues. Germline-derived CDR1 and CDR2 are GTSNPN and SVGIG (reference sequence). Recruited during active infection, patients (from Seattle) were subsequently followed longitudinally. The sample belongs to a study of blood T cell repertoires in COVID-19. Study-wide background: Specimens from acute and convalescent COVID-19 originated in the United States, Italy and Spain. From T cells, B-cell-depleted T cells, or PBMCs came the material, which was cDNA or gDNA.

As originally analysed: Estimated nucleated cell counts came from reference gene primer amplification. Sequencing was performed with immunoSEQ multiplex PCR; in TCRdb, only in-frame clones are kept and a portion is missing. V and J calls and clone size are copied from that table; D and trimming were computed from the DNA. This repertoire shows about 150,000 clones, approximately 91% found once; its top ten account for around 5%. This chain uses TRBV30 with TRBJ2-1; 7 bases are a match to TRBD1. The sample consisted of peripheral blood. This receptor was identified in a man between 18 and 29 years old with COVID-19, enrolled during active disease. CDR3 sequence reads: CAWRQGTVSYNEQFF. The CDR3 nucleotides are TGTGCCTGGAGACAGGGGACAGTCTCCTACAATGAGCAGTTCTTC.